The present entry profiles one T cell receptor beta chain with its context. In the PCR, 60 Vbeta and 13 Jbeta primers were used. Using immunoSEQ multiplex PCR, the repertoire was profiled, and TCRdb retains in-frame clones only, with some absent. In total, the table holds about 120,000 clones. This sample stems from a study of cytomegalovirus exposure and HLA in healthy donors. Study-level information: Unique TCRs from HLA-typed donors, 70 million to 100 million of them, were held in an early data release.

Per germline, CDR1 MNHNS and CDR2 SASEGT. The CDR3 length is 14 residues. V lost 6 bases and J 1 base, leaving 13 bases between the germline ends. V is TRBV6-1 and J is TRBJ2-7, with a tentative D call TRBD2 (5 bases). The sequenced material came from PBMCs. The sequence derives from a man younger than 35 in good health and CMV-seronegative. This chain's CDR3 is CASRRAADSYEQYF. The CDR3 DNA reads as TGTGCCAGCAGGCGGGCCGCAGATTCCTACGAGCAGTACTTC.